What follows are 9 T cell receptor beta chains derived from one specimen sequenced in a study of Ad26.COV2.S vaccination and SARS-CoV-2 variants. Documented treatment: 15 to 20 received Ad26.COV2.S at low or high dose, single or two shots; roughly five received placebo; per-sample allocation not given. Material that was analyzed had been drawn on day 63 after the first vaccine or placebo injection. Generated by immunoSEQ multiplex PCR, the TCRdb table keeps only in-frame clones and is missing some. The profile shows approximately 480,000 clones, around 88% of them singletons. This specimen was peripheral blood, taken in a trial of Ad26.COV2.S vaccine versus placebo. Receptors were obtained from a person aged 18-60 years who received the Ad26.COV2.S COVID-19 vaccine or a placebo.

The chain combines TRBV9 with TRBJ2-1; TRBD1 agrees at 8 bases. Trimming removed 4 bases from V and 7 bases from J; junction bases left unmatched: 13. From germline, CDR1 is SGDLS and CDR2 YYNGEE. CDR3 size: 16 residues. The CDR3 sequence: CASSSPGRGHKNEQFF. The CDR3 bases are TGTGCCAGCAGCTCCCCGGGCAGGGGGCATAAGAATGAGCAGTTCTTC. Full variable domain (remainder filled in from reference TRBV9 and TRBJ2-1): DSGVTQTPKHLITATGQRVTLRCSPRSGDLSVYWYQQSLDQGLQFLIQYYNGEERAKGNILERFSAQQFPDLHSELNLSSLELGDSALYFCASSSPGRGHKNEQFFGPGTRLTVL.

This rearrangement joins TRBV30 to TRBJ1-1, with unresolved D. This CDR3 comprises 13 residues. Trimming removed 1 base from V and 1 base from J, with 7 bases in between. The germline CDR1 and CDR2 sequences are GTSNPN and SVGIG (reference sequence). The CDR3 region is CAWSGRRNTEAFF. The CDR3 coding sequence is TGTGCCTGGAGTGGGCGACGGAACACTGAAGCTTTCTTT.

This rearrangement joins TRBV5-4 to TRBJ1-1; the D gene is possibly TRBD1 (6 bases). CDR1 SGHNT and CDR2 YYREEE come from the germline V gene (reference sequence). There are 15 residues in the CDR3. V was clipped by 0 bases and J by 3 bases, with 12 bases between them. The CDR3 bases are TGTGCCAGCAGCTTGGTCGGGGGCGCTGACACTGAAGCTTTCTTT. The encoded protein is CASSLVGGADTEAFF. Based on the CDR3 plus reference TRBV5-4 and TRBJ1-1, the full variable domain is ETGVTQSPTHLIKTRGQQVTLRCSSQSGHNTVSWYQQALGQGPQFIFQYYREEENGRGNFPPRFSGLQFPNYSSELNVNALELDDSALYLCASSLVGGADTEAFFGQGTRLTVV.

J is TRBJ1-1 and V is TRBV19; D not certain. This CDR3 is 14 amino acids long. V shed 6 bases and J shed 1 base, with 12 bases lying between them. Germline assignment: CDR1 LNHDA and CDR2 SQIVND (reference sequence). CDR3 in amino acids: CASSPTTQNTEAFF. The CDR3, as DNA: TGTGCCAGTAGCCCGACAACACAGAACACTGAAGCTTTCTTT.

The V gene is TRBV3-1 (or the pseudogene TRBV3-2), the J gene TRBJ2-2; D may be TRBD2 (6 bases). Per the germline V gene, CDR1 is LGHDT and CDR2 is YNNKEL (reference sequence). CDR3 length: 16 residues. With 0 bases removed from V and 8 bases from J, the gap between germline ends came to 16 bases. The CDR3 coding sequence is TGTGCCAGCAGCCAAGATCGCTGGGGGGTGTCAGGGGAGCTGTTTTTT. The encoded protein is CASSQDRWGVSGELFF.

This clone appeared many times. This chain connects TRBV5-4 to TRBJ2-7; 8 bases map to TRBD1. Germline V gene sequence: CDR1 SGHNT, CDR2 YYREEE (reference sequence). Trimming took 4 bases from V and 2 from J; bases not matched to a gene: 8. The CDR3 runs 15 residues. CDR3 in DNA: TGTGCCAGCAGCATCGGACAGGGAGGCCCCTACGAGCAGTACTTC. Translated: CASSIGQGGPYEQYF.

The gene calls are TRBV10-1 and TRBJ1-5; D is unclear. V was trimmed by 6 bases and J by 0 bases, leaving 6 bases between them. The CDR3 loop spans 13 amino acids. Germline lookup yields CDR1 WNHNN and CDR2 SYGVQD (reference sequence). The CDR3 DNA reads TGCGCCAGCAGGCAGGTTAGCAATCAGCCCCAGCATTTT. Translated, it gives CASRQVSNQPQHF.

V usage is TRBV6-2 or TRBV6-3 and J usage is TRBJ2-1; a possible D gene is TRBD2 (7 bases). V dropped 5 bases and J dropped 4 bases, with 30 bases sitting between them. The CDR3 covers 20 residues. Germline CDR1 reads MNHEY; CDR2 reads SVGEGT. The CDR3 coding sequence is TGTGCCAGCAGTACGCTGGTGGGGGGGGCCTGGGGTCCCCGATACAATGAGCAGTTCTTC. Translating it yields CASSTLVGGAWGPRYNEQFF.

A note on this clone: The sample has other DNA sequences that encode this CDR3 too. The chain has TRBV6-5 and TRBJ2-1, with 12 bases lining up with TRBD2. Germline CDR1 and CDR2: MNHEY and SVGAGI. V trimming: 0 bases; J trimming: 4 bases; junction bases outside the gene matches: 1. CDR3 length: 16 amino acids. The CDR3 loop is CASSYSGTSGYNEQFF. Written as DNA, the CDR3 is TGTGCCAGCAGTTACTCCGGGACTAGCGGGTACAATGAGCAGTTCTTC.